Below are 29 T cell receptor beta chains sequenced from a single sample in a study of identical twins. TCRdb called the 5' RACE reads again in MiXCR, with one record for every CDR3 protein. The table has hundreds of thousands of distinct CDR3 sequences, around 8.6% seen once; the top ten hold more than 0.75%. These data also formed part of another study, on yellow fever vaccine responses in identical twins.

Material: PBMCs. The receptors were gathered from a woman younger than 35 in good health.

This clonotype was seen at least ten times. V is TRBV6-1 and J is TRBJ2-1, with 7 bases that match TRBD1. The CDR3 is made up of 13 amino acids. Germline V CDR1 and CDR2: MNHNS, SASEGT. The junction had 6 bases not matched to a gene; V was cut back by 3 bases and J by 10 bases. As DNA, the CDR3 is TGTGCCAGCAGTGACACACAGGGGAAAGAGCAGTTCTTC. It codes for CASSDTQGKEQFF.

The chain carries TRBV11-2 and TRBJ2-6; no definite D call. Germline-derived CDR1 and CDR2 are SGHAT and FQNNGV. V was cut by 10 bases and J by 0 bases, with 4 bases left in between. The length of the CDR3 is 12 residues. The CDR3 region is CATYSGANVLTF. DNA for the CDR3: TGTGCCACTTACTCTGGGGCCAACGTCCTGACTTTC.

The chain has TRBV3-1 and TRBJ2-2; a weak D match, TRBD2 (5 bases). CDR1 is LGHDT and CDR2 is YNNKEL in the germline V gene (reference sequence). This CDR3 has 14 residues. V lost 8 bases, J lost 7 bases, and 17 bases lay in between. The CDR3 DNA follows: TGTGCCAGCGAGCTAGCCGGATTGGGCGGGGAGCTGTTTTTT. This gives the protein CASELAGLGGELFF.

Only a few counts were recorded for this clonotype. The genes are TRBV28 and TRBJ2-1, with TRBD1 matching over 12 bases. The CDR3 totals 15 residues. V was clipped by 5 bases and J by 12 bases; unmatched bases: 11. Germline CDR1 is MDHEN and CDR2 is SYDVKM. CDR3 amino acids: CASSAPGQGAALQFF. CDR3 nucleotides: TGTGCCAGCAGTGCCCCGGGACAGGGGGCAGCATTGCAGTTCTTC.

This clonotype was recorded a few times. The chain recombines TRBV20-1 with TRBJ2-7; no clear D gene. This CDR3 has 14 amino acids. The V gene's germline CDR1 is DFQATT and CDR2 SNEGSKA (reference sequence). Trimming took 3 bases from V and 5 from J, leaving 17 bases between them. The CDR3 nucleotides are TGCAGTGCTAGTATGTTCAAGGGTTTACACGAGCAGTACTTC. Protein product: CSASMFKGLHEQYF.

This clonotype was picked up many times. The CDR3, as DNA: TGCGCCAGCAGCCAAGCAGGAGGGGCCAACGTCCTGACTTTC. Encoded protein: CASSQAGGANVLTF. V gene TRBV4-3 combines with J gene TRBJ2-6; D call uncertain. The germline V gene encodes CDR1 LGHNA and CDR2 YSLEER. The CDR3 runs to 14 residues. Trimming took off 1 base at V and 4 bases at J, with 5 bases between the two ends.

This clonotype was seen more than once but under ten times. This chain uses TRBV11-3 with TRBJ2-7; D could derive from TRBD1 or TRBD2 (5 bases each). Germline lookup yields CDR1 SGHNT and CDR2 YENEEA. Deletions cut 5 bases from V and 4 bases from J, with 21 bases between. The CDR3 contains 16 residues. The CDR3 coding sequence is TGTGCCAGCAGCCCCGGCCGGGCAGCGAGGGGTTACGAGCAGTACTTC. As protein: CASSPGRAARGYEQYF.

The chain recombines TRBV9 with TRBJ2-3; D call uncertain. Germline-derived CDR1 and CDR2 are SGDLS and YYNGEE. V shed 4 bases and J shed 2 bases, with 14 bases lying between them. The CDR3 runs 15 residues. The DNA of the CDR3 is TGTGCCAGCAGCCCCAGTCTGCCCTTCACAGATACGCAGTATTTT. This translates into CASSPSLPFTDTQYF. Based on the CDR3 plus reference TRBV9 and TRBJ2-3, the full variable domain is DSGVTQTPKHLITATGQRVTLRCSPRSGDLSVYWYQQSLDQGLQFLIQYYNGEERAKGNILERFSAQQFPDLHSELNLSSLELGDSALYFCASSPSLPFTDTQYFGPGTRLTVL.

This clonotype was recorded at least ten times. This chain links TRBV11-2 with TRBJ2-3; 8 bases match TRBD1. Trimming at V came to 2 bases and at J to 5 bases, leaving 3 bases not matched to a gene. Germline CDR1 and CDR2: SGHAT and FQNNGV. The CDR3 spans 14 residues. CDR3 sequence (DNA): TGTGCCAGCAGCTTACAACAGGGGGGAGATACGCAGTATTTT. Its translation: CASSLQQGGDTQYF.

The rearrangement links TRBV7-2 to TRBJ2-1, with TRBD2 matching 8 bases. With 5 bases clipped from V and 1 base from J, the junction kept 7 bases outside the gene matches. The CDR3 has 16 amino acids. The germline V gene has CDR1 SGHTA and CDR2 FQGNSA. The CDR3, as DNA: TGTGCCAGCAGCCCGGCGGGGGGCCCTTCCTACAATGAGCAGTTCTTC. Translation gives CASSPAGGPSYNEQFF.

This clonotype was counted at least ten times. CDR3 DNA: TGCAGTGCTAGGCACAGCTCCTACAATGAGCAGTTCTTC. Amino acid sequence: CSARHSSYNEQFF. This chain uses TRBV20-1 with TRBJ2-1; D gene uncertain. CDR1 is DFQATT, CDR2 SNEGSKA, per germline (reference sequence). Trimming shortened V by 3 bases and J by 0 bases, and 6 bases separated the two germline ends. This CDR3 is 13 amino acids long.

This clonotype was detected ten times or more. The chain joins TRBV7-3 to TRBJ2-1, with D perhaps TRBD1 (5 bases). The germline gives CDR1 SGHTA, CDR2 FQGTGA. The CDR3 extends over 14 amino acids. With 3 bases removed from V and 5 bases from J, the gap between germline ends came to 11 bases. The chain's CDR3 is CASSFSLGDNEQFF. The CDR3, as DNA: TGTGCCAGCAGCTTCTCTTTAGGGGACAATGAGCAGTTCTTC.

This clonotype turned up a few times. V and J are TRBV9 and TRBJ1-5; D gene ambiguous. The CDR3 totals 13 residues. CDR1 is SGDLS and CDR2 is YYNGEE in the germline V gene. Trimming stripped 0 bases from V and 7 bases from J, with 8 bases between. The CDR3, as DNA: TGTGCCAGCAGCGTAGATGGAGGACAGCCCCAGCATTTT. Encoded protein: CASSVDGGQPQHF. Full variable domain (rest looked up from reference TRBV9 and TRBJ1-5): DSGVTQTPKHLITATGQRVTLRCSPRSGDLSVYWYQQSLDQGLQFLIQYYNGEERAKGNILERFSAQQFPDLHSELNLSSLELGDSALYFCASSVDGGQPQHFGDGTRLSIL.

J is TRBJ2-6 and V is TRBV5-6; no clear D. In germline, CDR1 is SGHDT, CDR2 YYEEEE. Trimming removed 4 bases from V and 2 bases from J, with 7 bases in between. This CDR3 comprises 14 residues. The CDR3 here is CASSTPAGANVLTF. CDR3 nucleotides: TGTGCCAGCAGCACACCTGCTGGGGCCAACGTCCTGACTTTC.

Written as DNA, the CDR3 is TGTGCCAGCAGCTTCGGGACAGGGGGATCCTATCAGCCCCAGCATTTT. Protein product: CASSFGTGGSYQPQHF. V is TRBV7-9 and J is TRBJ1-5; 11 bases agree with TRBD1. The CDR3 contains 16 residues. The V gene end was trimmed by 3 bases and the J gene end by 5 bases; junction bases not matched to a gene: 6. Germline CDR1 SEHNR, CDR2 FQNEAQ (reference sequence).

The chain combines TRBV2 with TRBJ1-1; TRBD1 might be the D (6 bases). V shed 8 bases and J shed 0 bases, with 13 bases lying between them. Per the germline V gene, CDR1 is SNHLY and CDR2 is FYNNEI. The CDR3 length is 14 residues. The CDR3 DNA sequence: TGTGCCAGCTTAAGGGGGAACATGAACACTGAAGCTTTCTTT. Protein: CASLRGNMNTEAFF. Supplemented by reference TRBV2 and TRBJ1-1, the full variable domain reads EPEVTQTPSHQVTQMGQEVILRCVPISNHLYFYWYRQILGQKVEFLVSFYNNEISEKSEIFDDQFSVERPDGSNFTLKIRSTKLEDSAMYFCASLRGNMNTEAFFGQGTRLTVV.

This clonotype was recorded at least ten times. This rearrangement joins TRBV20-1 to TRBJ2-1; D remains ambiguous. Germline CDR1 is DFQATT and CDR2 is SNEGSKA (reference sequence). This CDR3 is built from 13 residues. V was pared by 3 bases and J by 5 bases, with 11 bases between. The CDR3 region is CSASRSIHNEQFF. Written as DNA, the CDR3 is TGCAGTGCTAGTCGATCGATCCACAATGAGCAGTTCTTC.

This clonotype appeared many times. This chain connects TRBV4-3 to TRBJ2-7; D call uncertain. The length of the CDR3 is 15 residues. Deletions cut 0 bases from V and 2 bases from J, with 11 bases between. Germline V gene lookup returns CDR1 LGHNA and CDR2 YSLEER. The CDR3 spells CASSQDSASTYEQYF. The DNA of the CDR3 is TGCGCCAGCAGCCAAGATTCAGCCAGTACCTACGAGCAGTACTTC.

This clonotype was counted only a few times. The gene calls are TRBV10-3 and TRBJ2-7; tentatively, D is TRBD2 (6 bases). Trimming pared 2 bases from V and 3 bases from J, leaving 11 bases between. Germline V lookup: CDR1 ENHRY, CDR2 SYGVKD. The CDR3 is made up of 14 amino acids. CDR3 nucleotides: TGTGCCATCAGTGAGAAGGGAGGCAGCTACGAGCAGTACTTC. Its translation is CAISEKGGSYEQYF.

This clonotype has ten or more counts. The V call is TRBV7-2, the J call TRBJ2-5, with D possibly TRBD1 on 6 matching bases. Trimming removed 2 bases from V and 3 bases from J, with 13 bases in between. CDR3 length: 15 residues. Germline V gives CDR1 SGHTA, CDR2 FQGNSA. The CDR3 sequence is CASSLRQRDKETQYF. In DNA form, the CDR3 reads TGTGCCAGCAGCTTAAGACAACGGGACAAAGAGACCCAGTACTTC.

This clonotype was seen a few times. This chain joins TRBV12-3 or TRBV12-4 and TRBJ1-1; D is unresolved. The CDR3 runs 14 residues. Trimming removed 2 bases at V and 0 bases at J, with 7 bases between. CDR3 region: CASSLQTVNTEAFF. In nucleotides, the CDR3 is TGTGCCAGCAGTTTACAAACCGTGAACACTGAAGCTTTCTTT.

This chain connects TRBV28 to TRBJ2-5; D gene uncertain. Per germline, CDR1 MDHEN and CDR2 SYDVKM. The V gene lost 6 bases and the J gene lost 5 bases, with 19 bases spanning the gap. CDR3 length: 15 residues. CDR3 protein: CASSRKGMQSETQYF. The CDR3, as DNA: TGTGCCAGCAGCCGGAAAGGAATGCAGTCCGAGACCCAGTACTTC.

The CDR3 region has the DNA TGTGCCAGCAGCTTAGTAGCGGTCAATGAGCAGTTCTTC. It encodes CASSLVAVNEQFF. This chain links TRBV7-2 with TRBJ2-1; maybe TRBD2 (6 bases). V shed 1 base and J shed 6 bases, with 7 bases lying between them. This CDR3 has 13 amino acids. Germline values: CDR1 SGHTA, CDR2 FQGNSA.

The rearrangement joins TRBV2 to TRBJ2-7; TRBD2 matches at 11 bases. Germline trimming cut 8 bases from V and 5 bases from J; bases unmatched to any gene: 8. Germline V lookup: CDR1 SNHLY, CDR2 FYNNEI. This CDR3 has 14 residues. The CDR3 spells CASGATSGGNEQYF. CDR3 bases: TGTGCCAGCGGCGCTACTAGCGGGGGCAACGAGCAGTACTTC.

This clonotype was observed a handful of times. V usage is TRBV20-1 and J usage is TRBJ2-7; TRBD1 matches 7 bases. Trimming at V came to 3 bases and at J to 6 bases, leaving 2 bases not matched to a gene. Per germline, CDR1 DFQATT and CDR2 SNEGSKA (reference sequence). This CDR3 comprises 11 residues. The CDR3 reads CSARTGTEQYF. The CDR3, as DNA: TGCAGTGCTAGGACAGGGACCGAGCAGTACTTC.

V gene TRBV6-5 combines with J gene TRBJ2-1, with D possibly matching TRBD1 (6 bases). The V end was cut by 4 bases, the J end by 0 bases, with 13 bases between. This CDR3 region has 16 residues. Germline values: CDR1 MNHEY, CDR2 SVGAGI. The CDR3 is CASSSRDTTSYNEQFF. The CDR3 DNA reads TGTGCCAGCAGTTCCCGGGACACGACCTCCTACAATGAGCAGTTCTTC.

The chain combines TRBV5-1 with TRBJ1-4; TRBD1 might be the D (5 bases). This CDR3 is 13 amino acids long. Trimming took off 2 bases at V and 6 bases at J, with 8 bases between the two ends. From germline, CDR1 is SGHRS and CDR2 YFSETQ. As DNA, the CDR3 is TGCGCCAGCAGCTTCAGGGTGGATGAAAAACTGTTTTTT. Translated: CASSFRVDEKLFF.

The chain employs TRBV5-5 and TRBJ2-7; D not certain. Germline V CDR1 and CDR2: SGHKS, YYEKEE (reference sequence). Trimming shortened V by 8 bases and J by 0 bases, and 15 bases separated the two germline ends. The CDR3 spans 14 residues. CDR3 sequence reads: CARSPRLHSYEQYF. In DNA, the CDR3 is TGTGCCAGGAGCCCCCGACTCCACTCCTACGAGCAGTACTTC.

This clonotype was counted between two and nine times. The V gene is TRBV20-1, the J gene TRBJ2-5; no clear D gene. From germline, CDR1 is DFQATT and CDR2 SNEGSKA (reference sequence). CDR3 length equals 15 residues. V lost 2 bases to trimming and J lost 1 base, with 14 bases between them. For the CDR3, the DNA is TGCAGTGCTAGATCCGGACGCTCGTCCCAAGAGACCCAGTACTTC. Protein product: CSARSGRSSQETQYF.